The clone carrying this TCR beta chain has more than one count but fewer than ten. The CDR3 has 13 amino acids. Germline-derived CDR1 and CDR2 are SGHVS and FNYEAQ. V shed 5 bases and J shed 7 bases, with 14 bases lying between them. This sample was taken from a study of beta chain features in type 1 diabetes. Expressed TCRB transcripts were sequenced after all isolated RNA was converted to cDNA. Only in-frame clones appear in the TCRdb table, and some are missing; sequencing was by immunoSEQ multiplex PCR. The sample has 300,000 to 400,000 clones, roughly 12% seen once; the top ten hold roughly 0.017%.

The gene calls are TRBV7-6 and TRBJ1-2; D might be TRBD1 (5 bases). Sequencing was performed on naive CD4+ T cells from blood. This sequence was found in a young man in good health. This chain's CDR3 is CASSPGRGTGYTF. The CDR3, as DNA: TGTGCCAGCAGCCCCGGTCGGGGGACTGGCTACACCTTC.